The clone carrying this T cell receptor (beta chain) was detected ten times or more. Its target is not known. This CDR3 spans 15 amino acids. The V end lost 1 base, the J end lost 2 bases, and 12 bases lay between the germline ends. In germline, CDR1 is ENHRY, CDR2 SYGVKD. The sample originates from a study of blood T cells in healthy people across ages. For the study at large: There was about one barcoded beta molecule captured by template switching per two T cells. Study observations and caveats: CMV status of donors was unknown, possibly confounding expanded clonotype changes. Higher naive T cell percentage went strongly together with higher TCR beta diversity. Among T cells, TCR beta diversity per million cells dropped roughly linearly as age rose.

A second about 6 to 12 cycle PCR used barcoded and J-beta primers. TCRdb ran MiXCR on the 5' RACE reads and lists one entry per CDR3 protein. Among about a million distinct CDR3 sequences listed, more than 30% were seen once. The chain employs TRBV10-3 and TRBJ2-7; D not resolved. The sequence came from a man younger than 35 in good health. The sequenced sample was blood. CDR3 in DNA: TGTGCCATCAGTGAGTTCCCGGCAGCTCCCTACGAGCAGTACTTC. Its translation is CAISEFPAAPYEQYF.